This T cell receptor beta chain derives from a study of shared clonotypes between healthy human individuals. In the case of this clone: The antigen remains unidentified.

With 0 bases clipped from V and 10 bases from J, the junction kept 3 bases outside the gene matches. Germline V gene sequence: CDR1 SGHRS, CDR2 YFSETQ. CDR3 length: 14 amino acids. Study outcomes and limitations: Naive subsets typically showed greater estimated richness than memory subsets. It was observed that roughly 5% of naive CD4 clonotypes were shared across a few donors. Clonotypes which were not shared had lower generation probabilities than clonotypes that all four donors shared.

Sequencing used immunoSEQ multiplex PCR; TCRdb keeps in-frame clones, though not all of them. The sample contains 2 million to 2.5 million clones, around 95% of which appear only once. The specimen sequenced was naive CD4+ T cells sorted from blood. Subset noted: CD45RA+ positively selected. The clonotype was recovered from a man aged 18-30 years in good health. The chain recombines TRBV5-1 with TRBJ1-6, with 8 positions matching TRBD1. The CDR3 coding sequence is TGCGCCAGCAGCTTGGGACAGGGGATCTCACCCCTCCACTTT. Translated, it gives CASSLGQGISPLHF.